Listed here are 6 T cell receptor beta chains from one sample, sequenced in a study of PD-1 blockade in classical Hodgkin lymphoma. TCRdb's table, derived via immunoSEQ multiplex PCR, lists solely in-frame clones and lacks some. The table includes around 58,000 clones, 90% detected once. Exposure to brentuximab vedotin varied, and each patient had relapsed following autologous stem cell transplantation. This sample comprised peripheral blood mononuclear cells (PBMCs), obtained at baseline. These receptors all come from a human donor with classical Hodgkin lymphoma.

This sequence joins TRBV5-1 and TRBJ2-4, with 9 bases fitting TRBD1. The length of the CDR3 is 14 residues. The J segment lost 3 bases and the V segment lost 3 bases, leaving 1 base of the junction unmatched. Germline lookup yields CDR1 SGHRS and CDR2 YFSETQ. Here the CDR3 DNA reads TGCGCCAGCAGCTGGGGACAGGGCAAAAACATTCAGTACTTC. As protein: CASSWGQGKNIQYF.

The J gene is TRBJ2-4, the V gene TRBV28; no definite D call. There are 11 residues in the CDR3. The germline V gene has CDR1 MDHEN and CDR2 SYDVKM. The V end lost 10 bases, the J end lost 11 bases, and 15 bases lay between the germline ends. The DNA for the CDR3 is TGTGCCACCGGTACCCCGTTAGTTCAGTACTTC. Translation: CATGTPLVQYF.

This clone appeared a single time. V usage is TRBV5-1 and J usage is TRBJ2-7; D gene uncertain. V shed 4 bases and J shed 7 bases, with 12 bases lying between them. The CDR3 runs to 12 residues. CDR1 and CDR2 from the germline V gene are SGHRS and YFSETQ. The CDR3 sequence is CASSNSNLEQYF. The CDR3 DNA follows: TGCGCCAGCAGCAACAGCAACCTGGAGCAGTACTTC.

V and J are TRBV27 and TRBJ2-7; D might be TRBD1 or TRBD2, each matching 5 bases. There are 12 residues in the CDR3. Looked up from germline, CDR1 is MNHEY and CDR2 is SMNVEV (reference sequence). V was pared by 10 bases and J by 3 bases, with 13 bases between. Here the CDR3 reads CANKGPNYEQYF. In nucleotides, the CDR3 is TGTGCCAACAAGGGACCAAACTACGAGCAGTACTTC.

The gene calls are TRBV2 and TRBJ2-2; D is perhaps TRBD2 (5 bases). The CDR3 contains 12 residues. V lost 6 bases to trimming and J lost 8 bases, with 10 bases between them. Germline V lookup: CDR1 SNHLY, CDR2 FYNNEI. The CDR3 spells CASRGLLGELFF. The CDR3 DNA is TGTGCCAGCAGAGGACTTCTTGGGGAGCTGTTTTTT.

The rearrangement uses TRBV2 and TRBJ2-7, with TRBD2 matching 7 bases. Unmatched junction bases numbered 19, after V lost 3 bases and J lost 2 bases. The length of the CDR3 is 19 residues. Germline CDR1 SNHLY, CDR2 FYNNEI. In DNA, the CDR3 is TGTGCCAGCAGTGAGACCGCGCCCGAAATGGCGGGAGAAACCTACGAGCAGTACTTC. Amino acids: CASSETAPEMAGETYEQYF. Filled out from reference TRBV2 and TRBJ2-7, the complete variable domain reads EPEVTQTPSHQVTQMGQEVILRCVPISNHLYFYWYRQILGQKVEFLVSFYNNEISEKSEIFDDQFSVERPDGSNFTLKIRSTKLEDSAMYFCASSETAPEMAGETYEQYFGPGTRLTVT.